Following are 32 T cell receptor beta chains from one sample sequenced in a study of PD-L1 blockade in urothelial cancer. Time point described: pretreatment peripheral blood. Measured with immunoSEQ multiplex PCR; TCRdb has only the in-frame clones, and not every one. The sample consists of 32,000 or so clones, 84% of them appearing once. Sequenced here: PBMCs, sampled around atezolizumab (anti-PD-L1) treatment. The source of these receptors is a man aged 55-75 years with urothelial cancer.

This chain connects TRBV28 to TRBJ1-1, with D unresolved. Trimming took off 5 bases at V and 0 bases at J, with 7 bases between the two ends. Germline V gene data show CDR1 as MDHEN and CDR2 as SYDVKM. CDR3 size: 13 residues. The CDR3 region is CASSEVVNTEAFF. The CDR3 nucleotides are TGTGCCAGCAGTGAGGTGGTGAACACTGAAGCTTTCTTT.

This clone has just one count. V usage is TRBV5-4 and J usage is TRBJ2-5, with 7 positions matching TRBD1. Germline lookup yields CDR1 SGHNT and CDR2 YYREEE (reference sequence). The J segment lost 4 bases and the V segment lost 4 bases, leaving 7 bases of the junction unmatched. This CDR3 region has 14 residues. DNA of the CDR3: TGTGCCAGCAGCCGACAGGGAGAGTTAGAGACCCAGTACTTC. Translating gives CASSRQGELETQYF.

CDR3 amino acids: CASSTPPGLNTEAFF. CDR3 DNA: TGTGCCAGTAGTACACCCCCGGGATTAAACACTGAAGCTTTCTTT. V and J are TRBV19 and TRBJ1-1; D unresolved. The CDR3 spans 15 residues. Germline loops: CDR1 LNHDA, CDR2 SQIVND (reference sequence). With 4 bases removed from V and 2 bases from J, the gap between germline ends came to 14 bases.

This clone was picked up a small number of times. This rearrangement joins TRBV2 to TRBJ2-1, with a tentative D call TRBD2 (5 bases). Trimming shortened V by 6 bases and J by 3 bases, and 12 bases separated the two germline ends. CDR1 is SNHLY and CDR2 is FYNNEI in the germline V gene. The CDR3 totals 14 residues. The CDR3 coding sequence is TGTGCCAGCAGGGTCGGACTCGACTACAATGAGCAGTTCTTC. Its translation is CASRVGLDYNEQFF. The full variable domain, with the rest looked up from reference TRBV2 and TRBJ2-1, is EPEVTQTPSHQVTQMGQEVILRCVPISNHLYFYWYRQILGQKVEFLVSFYNNEISEKSEIFDDQFSVERPDGSNFTLKIRSTKLEDSAMYFCASRVGLDYNEQFFGPGTRLTVL.

CDR3 loop: CASSPIAGPGEQYF. The CDR3 coding sequence is TGTGCCAGCAGTCCGATAGCGGGTCCCGGCGAGCAGTACTTC. The chain links TRBV7-2 to TRBJ2-7; 7 positions match TRBD2. V shed 6 bases and J 6 bases; nucleotides not matched to a gene: 11. This CDR3 has 14 residues. The germline V gene encodes CDR1 SGHTA and CDR2 FQGNSA.

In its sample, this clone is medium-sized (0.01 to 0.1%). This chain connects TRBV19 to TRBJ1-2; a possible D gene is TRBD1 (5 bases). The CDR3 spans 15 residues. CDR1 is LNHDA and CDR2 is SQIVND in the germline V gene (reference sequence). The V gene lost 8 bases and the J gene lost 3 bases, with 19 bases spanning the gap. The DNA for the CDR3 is TGTGCCAGTTGGGACTCTACTAGGGCGGACTATGGCTACACCTTC. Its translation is CASWDSTRADYGYTF. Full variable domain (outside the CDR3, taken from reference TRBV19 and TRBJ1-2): DGGITQSPKYLFRKEGQNVTLSCEQNLNHDAMYWYRQDPGQGLRLIYYSQIVNDFQKGDIAEGYSVSREKKESFPLTVTSAQKNPTAFYLCASWDSTRADYGYTFGSGTRLTVV.

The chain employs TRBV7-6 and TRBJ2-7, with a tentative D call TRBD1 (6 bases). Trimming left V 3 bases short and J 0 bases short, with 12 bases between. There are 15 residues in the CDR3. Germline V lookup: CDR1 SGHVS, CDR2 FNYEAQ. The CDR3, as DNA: TGTGCCAGCAGCTTGGCCCGGGACATCTCCTACGAGCAGTACTTC. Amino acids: CASSLARDISYEQYF.

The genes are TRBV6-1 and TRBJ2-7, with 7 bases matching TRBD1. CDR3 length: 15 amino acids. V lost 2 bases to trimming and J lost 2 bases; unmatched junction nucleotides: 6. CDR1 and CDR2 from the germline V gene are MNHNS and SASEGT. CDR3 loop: CASSEPGDSTYEQYF. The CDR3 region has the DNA TGTGCCAGCAGTGAACCCGGGGACAGTACCTACGAGCAGTACTTC.

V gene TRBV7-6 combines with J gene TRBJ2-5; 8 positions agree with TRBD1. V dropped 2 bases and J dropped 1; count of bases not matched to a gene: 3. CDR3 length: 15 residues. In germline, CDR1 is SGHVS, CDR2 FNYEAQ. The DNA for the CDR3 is TGTGCCAGCAGCTTATACCAGGGGGCCCAAGAGACCCAGTACTTC. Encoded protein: CASSLYQGAQETQYF.

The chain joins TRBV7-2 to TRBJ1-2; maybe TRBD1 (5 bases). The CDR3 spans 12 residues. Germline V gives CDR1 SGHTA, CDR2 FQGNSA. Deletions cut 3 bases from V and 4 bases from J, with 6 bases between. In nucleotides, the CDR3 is TGTGCCAGCAGCTTTGACAGCTATGGCTACACCTTC. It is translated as CASSFDSYGYTF.

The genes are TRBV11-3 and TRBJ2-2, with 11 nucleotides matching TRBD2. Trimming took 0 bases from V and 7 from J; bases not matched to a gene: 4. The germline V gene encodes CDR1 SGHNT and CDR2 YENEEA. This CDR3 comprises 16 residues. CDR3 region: CASSLDSGRAGGELFF. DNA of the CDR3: TGTGCCAGCAGCTTAGATAGCGGGAGGGCCGGCGGGGAGCTGTTTTTT.

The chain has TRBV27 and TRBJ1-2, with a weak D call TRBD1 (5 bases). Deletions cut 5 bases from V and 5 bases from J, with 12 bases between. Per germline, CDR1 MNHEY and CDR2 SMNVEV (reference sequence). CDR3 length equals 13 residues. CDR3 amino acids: CASSQGLSYGYTF. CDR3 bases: TGTGCCAGCAGTCAGGGACTTTCTTATGGCTACACCTTC.

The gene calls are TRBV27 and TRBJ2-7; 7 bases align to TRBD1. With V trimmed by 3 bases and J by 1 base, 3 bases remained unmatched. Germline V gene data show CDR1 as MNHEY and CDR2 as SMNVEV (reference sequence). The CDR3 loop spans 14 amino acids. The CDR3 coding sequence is TGTGCCAGCAGTTTCCGGGACAGATCCTACGAGCAGTACTTC. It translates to CASSFRDRSYEQYF.

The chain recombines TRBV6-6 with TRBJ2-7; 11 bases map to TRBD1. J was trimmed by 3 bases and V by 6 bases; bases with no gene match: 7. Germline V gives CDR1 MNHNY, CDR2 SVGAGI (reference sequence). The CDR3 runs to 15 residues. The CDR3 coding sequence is TGTGCCAGCAGAGAACCGGGACAGGGGGGCTACGAGCAGTACTTC. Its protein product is CASREPGQGGYEQYF.

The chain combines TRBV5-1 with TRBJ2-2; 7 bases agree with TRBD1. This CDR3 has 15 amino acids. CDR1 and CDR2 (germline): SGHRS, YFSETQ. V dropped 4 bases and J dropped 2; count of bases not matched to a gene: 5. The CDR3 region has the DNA TGCGCCAGCAGCCCCGGGACAGTTAACACCGGGGAGCTGTTTTTT. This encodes CASSPGTVNTGELFF.

CDR3 nucleotide sequence: TGTGCCAGCAGCACATGGACAGGGAGGAATGAGCAGTTCTTC. It encodes CASSTWTGRNEQFF. The V and J genes are TRBV9 and TRBJ2-1; 8 bases match TRBD1. The CDR3 is made up of 14 amino acids. V was pared by 4 bases and J by 7 bases, with 7 bases of the junction left unmatched. Germline CDR1 SGDLS, CDR2 YYNGEE.

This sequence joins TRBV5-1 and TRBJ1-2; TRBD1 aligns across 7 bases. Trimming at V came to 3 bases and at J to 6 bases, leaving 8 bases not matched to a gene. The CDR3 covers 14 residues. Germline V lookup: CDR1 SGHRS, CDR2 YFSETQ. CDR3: CASSWDTGQNGYTF. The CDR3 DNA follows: TGCGCCAGCAGCTGGGATACGGGACAGAATGGCTACACCTTC.

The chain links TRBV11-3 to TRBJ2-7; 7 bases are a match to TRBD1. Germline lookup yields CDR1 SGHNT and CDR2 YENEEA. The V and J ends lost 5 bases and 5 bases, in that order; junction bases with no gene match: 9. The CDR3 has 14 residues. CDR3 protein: CASSPPGTVDEQYF. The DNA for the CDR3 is TGTGCCAGCAGCCCCCCCGGGACAGTGGACGAGCAGTACTTC.

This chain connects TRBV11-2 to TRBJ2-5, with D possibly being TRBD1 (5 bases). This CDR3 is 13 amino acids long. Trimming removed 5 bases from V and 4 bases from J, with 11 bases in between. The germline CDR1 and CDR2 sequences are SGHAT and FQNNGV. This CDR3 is CASSPDKAETQYF. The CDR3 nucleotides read TGTGCCAGCAGCCCGGACAAAGCAGAGACCCAGTACTTC.

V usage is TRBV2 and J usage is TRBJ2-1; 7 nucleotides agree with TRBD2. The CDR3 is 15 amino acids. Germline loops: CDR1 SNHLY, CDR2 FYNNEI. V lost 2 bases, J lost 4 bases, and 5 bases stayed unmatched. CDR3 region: CASSEPGLPYNEQFF. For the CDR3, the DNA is TGTGCCAGCAGTGAACCGGGACTACCATACAATGAGCAGTTCTTC.

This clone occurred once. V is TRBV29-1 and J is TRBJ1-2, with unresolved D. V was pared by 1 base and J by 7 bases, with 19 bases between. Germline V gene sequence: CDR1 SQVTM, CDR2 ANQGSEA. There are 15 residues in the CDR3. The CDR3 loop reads CSVEVSAQASFGYTF. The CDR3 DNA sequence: TGCAGCGTTGAAGTAAGCGCTCAAGCCTCCTTTGGCTACACCTTC.

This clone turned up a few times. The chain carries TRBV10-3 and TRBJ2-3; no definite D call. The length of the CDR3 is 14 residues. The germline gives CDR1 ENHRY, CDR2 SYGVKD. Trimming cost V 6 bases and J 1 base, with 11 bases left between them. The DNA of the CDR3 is TGTGCCATCAGAGGAGCTGATGGCACAGATACGCAGTATTTT. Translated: CAIRGADGTDTQYF.

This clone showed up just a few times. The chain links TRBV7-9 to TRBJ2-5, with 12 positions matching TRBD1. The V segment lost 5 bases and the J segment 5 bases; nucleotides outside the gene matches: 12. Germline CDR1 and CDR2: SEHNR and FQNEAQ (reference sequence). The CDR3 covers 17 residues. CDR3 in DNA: TGTGCCAGCAGCGCCTCCTCCGGGACAGGGGGCCGGGAGACCCAGTACTTC. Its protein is CASSASSGTGGRETQYF. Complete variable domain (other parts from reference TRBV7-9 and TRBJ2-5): DTGVSQNPRHKITKRGQNVTFRCDPISEHNRLYWYRQTLGQGPEFLTYFQNEAQLEKSRLLSDRFSAERPKGSFSTLEIQRTEQGDSAMYLCASSASSGTGGRETQYFGPGTRLLVL.

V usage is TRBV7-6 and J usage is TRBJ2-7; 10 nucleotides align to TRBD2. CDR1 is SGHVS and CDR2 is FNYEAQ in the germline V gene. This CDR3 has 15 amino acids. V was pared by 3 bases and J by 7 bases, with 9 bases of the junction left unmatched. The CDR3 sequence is CASSFKREGLSEQYF. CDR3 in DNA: TGTGCCAGCAGCTTCAAGCGGGAGGGCCTTTCTGAGCAGTACTTC.

Here the CDR3 DNA reads TGTGCCAGTAGTCTCCGGACAGGGATTAATCAGCCCCAGCATTTT. The encoded protein is CASSLRTGINQPQHF. The genes are TRBV19 and TRBJ1-5; 8 bases map to TRBD1. Unmatched junction bases numbered 7, after V lost 5 bases and J lost 4 bases. Looked up from germline, CDR1 is LNHDA and CDR2 is SQIVND (reference sequence). The length of the CDR3 is 15 residues.

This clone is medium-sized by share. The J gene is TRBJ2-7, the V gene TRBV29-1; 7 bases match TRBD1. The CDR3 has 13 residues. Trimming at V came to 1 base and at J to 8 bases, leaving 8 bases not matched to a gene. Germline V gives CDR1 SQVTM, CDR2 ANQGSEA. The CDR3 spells CSVEGQGGFQQYF. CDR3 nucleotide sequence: TGCAGCGTTGAAGGACAGGGCGGGTTTCAGCAGTACTTC.

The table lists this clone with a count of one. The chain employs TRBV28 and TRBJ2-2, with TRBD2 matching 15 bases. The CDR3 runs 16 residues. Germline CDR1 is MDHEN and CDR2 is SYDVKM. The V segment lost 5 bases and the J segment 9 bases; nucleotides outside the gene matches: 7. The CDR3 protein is CASSPGTSGGLRELFF. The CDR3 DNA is TGTGCCAGCAGTCCCGGGACTAGCGGGGGGCTCCGGGAGCTGTTTTTT.

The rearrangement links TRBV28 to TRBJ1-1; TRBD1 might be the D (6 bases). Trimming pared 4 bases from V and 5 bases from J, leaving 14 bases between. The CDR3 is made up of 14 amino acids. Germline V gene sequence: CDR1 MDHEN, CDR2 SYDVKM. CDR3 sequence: CASSSTGTRTEAFF. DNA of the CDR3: TGTGCCAGCAGTTCGACCGGGACAAGGACTGAAGCTTTCTTT.

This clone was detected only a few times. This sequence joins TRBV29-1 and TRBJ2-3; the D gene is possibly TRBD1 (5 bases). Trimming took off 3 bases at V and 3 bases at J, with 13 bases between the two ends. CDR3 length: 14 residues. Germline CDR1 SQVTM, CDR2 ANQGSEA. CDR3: CSVEGPQGTDTQYF. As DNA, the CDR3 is TGCAGCGTTGAGGGCCCTCAGGGAACAGATACGCAGTATTTT.

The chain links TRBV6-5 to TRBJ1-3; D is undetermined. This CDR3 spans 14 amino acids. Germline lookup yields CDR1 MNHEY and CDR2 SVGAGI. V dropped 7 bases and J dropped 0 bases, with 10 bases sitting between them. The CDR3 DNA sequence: TGTGCCAGCAAGTCGAGAGACTCTGGAAACACCATATATTTT. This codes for CASKSRDSGNTIYF.

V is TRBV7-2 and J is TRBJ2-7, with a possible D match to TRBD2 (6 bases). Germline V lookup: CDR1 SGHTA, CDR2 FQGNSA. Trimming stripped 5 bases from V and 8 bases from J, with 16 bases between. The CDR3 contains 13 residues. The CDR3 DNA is TGTGCCAGCAGCCCGAGCCGGGAGAGCAAGCAGTACTTC. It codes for CASSPSRESKQYF. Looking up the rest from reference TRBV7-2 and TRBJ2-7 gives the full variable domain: GAGVSQSPSNKVTEKGKDVELRCDPISGHTALYWYRQSLGQGLEFLIYFQGNSAPDKSGLPSDRFSAERTGGSVSTLTIQRTQQEDSAVYLCASSPSRESKQYFGPGTRLTVT.

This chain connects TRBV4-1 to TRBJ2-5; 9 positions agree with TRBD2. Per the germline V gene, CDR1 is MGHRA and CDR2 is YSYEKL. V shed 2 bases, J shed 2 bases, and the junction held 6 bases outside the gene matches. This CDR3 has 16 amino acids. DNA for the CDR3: TGCGCCAGCAGCCAATATTTGACTAGCGGACAAGAGACCCAGTACTTC. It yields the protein CASSQYLTSGQETQYF.